This T cell receptor beta chain originates from a study of tumor-infiltrating lymphocytes in localized non-small cell lung cancer. Whole-study context: Each patient gave resected tumor and non-adjacent uninvolved lung tissue. Study-level results: TCR sequencing covered a subset of patients with enough tissue. Immunotypes IM1 and IM2 had similar TCR-derived T-cell fractions. Each assay used a separate piece of the same tissue.

Remarks on this clone: Antigen: not known.

Profiled with immunoSEQ multiplex PCR; TCRdb holds only in-frame clones, not every one. Among tens of thousands of clones, just under 70% were seen once, and the ten largest hold around 15%. This CDR3 is 13 amino acids long. Germline V gives CDR1 SGHRS, CDR2 YFSETQ. V lost 1 base and J lost 9, with 11 bases in between. V and J are TRBV5-1 and TRBJ2-1; no reliable D call. Sequenced sample: lung tumor tissue. The TCR comes from a human donor with non-small cell lung cancer. This CDR3 reads CASSLPLGPEQFF. Written as DNA, the CDR3 is TGCGCCAGCAGCTTGCCTTTAGGGCCTGAGCAGTTCTTC.